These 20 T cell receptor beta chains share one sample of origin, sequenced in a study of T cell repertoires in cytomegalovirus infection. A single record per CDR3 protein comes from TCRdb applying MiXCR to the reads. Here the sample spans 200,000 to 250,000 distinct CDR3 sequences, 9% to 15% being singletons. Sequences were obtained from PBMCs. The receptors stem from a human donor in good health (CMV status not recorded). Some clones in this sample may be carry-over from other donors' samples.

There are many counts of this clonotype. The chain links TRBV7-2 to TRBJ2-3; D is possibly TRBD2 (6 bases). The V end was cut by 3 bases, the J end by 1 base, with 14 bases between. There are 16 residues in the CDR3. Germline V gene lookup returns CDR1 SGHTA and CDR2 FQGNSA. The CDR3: CASSFGIGEGTDTQYF. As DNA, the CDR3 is TGTGCCAGCAGCTTTGGTATCGGGGAGGGCACAGATACGCAGTATTTT.

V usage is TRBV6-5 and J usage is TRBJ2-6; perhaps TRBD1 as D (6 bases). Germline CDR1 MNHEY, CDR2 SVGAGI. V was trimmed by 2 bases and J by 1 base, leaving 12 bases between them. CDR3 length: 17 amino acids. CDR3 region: CASSYVTGMSGANVLTF. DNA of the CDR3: TGTGCCAGCAGTTACGTCACAGGGATGTCTGGGGCCAACGTCCTGACTTTC.

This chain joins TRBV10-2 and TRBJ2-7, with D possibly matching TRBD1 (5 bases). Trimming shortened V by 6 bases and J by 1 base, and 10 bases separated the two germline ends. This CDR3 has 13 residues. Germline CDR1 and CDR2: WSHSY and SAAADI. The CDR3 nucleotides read TGCGCCAGCAGGGAAACAGGTTCCTACGAGCAGTACTTC. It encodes CASRETGSYEQYF.

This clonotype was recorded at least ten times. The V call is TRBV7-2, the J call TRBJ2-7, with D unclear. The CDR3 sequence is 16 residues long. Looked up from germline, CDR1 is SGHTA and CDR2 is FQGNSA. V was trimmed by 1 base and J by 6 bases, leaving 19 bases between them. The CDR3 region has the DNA TGTGCCAGCAGCTTAGGACCTCGACCGGCTTCAGGCGAGCAGTACTTC. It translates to CASSLGPRPASGEQYF.

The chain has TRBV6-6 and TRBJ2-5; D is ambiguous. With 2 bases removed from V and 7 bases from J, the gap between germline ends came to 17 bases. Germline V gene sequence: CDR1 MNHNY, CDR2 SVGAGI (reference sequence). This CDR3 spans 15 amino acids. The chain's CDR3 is CASSYTDPLSGTQYF. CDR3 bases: TGTGCCAGCAGTTACACCGACCCGCTTAGTGGGACCCAGTACTTC.

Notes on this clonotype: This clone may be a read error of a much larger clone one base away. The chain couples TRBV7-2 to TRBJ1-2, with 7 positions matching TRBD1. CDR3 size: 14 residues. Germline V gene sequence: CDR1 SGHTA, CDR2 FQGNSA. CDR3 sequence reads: CASSSAGQSYSYTF. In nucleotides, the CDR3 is TGTGCCAGCAGCTCCGCGGGACAGTCCTATAGCTACACCTTC.

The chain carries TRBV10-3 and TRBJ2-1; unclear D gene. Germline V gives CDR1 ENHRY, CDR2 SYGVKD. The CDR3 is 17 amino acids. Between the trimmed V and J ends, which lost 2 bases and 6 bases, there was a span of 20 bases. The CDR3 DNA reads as TGTGCCATCAGTGAGCCTCTAACCCAGACGCCGAGCAATGAGCAGTTCTTC. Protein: CAISEPLTQTPSNEQFF.

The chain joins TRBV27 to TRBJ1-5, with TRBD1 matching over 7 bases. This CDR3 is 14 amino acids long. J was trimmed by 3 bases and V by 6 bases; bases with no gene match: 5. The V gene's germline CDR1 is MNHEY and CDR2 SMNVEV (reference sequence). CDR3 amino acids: CASSKTGLNQPQHF. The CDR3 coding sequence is TGTGCCAGCAGCAAGACAGGGCTCAATCAGCCCCAGCATTTT.

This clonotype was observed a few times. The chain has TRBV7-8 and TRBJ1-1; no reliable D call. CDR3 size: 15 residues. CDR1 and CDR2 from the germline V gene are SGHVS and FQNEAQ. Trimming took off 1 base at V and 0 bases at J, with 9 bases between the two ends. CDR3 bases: TGTGCCAGCAGCTTAGAGAGACAACTGAACACTGAAGCTTTCTTT. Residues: CASSLERQLNTEAFF.

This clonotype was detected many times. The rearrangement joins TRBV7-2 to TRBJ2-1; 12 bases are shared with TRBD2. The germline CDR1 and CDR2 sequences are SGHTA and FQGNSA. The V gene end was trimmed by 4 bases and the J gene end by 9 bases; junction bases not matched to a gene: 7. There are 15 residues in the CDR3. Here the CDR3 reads CASSSRTSGIGEQFF. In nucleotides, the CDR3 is TGTGCCAGCAGCTCCCGGACTAGCGGGATAGGTGAGCAGTTCTTC.

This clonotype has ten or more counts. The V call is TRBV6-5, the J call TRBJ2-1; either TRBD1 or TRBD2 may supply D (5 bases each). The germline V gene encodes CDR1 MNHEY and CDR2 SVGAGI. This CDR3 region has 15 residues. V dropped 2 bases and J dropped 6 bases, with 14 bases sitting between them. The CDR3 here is CASSYRWDGINEQFF. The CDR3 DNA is TGTGCCAGCAGTTACCGCTGGGACGGGATCAATGAGCAGTTCTTC.

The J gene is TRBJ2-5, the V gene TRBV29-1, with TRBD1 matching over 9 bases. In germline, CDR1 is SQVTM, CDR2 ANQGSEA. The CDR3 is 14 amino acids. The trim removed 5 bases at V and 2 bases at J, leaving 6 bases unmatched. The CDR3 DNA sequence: TGCAGCGTTTCACCGACAGGGGGACAAGAGACCCAGTACTTC. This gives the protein CSVSPTGGQETQYF.

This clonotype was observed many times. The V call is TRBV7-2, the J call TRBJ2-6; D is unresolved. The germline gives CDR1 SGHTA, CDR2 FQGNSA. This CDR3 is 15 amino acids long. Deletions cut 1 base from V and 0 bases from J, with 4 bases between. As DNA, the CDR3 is TGTGCCAGCAGCTTAGACGGCTCTGGGGCCAACGTCCTGACTTTC. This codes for CASSLDGSGANVLTF.

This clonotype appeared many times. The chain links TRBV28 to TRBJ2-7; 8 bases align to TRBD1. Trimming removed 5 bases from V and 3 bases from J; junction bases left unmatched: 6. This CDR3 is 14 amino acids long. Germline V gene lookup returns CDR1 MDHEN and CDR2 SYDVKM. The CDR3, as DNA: TGTGCCAGCAGTCCGACAGGGGAGGTCTACGAGCAGTACTTC. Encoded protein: CASSPTGEVYEQYF. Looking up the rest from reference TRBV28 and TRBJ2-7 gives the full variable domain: DVKVTQSSRYLVKRTGEKVFLECVQDMDHENMFWYRQDPGLGLRLIYFSYDVKMKEKGDIPEGYSVSREKKERFSLILESASTNQTSMYLCASSPTGEVYEQYFGPGTRLTVT.

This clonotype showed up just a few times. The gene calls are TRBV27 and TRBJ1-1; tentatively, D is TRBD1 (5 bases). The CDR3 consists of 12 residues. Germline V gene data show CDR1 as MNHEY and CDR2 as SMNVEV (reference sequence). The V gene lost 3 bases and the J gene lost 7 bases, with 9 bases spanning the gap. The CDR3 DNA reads TGTGCCAGCAGTTTCTCCGGGGGTGAAGCTTTCTTT. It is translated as CASSFSGGEAFF.

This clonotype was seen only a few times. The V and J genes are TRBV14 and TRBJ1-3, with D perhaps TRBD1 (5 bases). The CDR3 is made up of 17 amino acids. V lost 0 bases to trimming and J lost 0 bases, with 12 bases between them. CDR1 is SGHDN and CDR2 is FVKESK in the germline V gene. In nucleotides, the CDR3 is TGTGCCAGCAGCCAAGATCGGTTAACAGGCTCTGGAAACACCATATATTTT. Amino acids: CASSQDRLTGSGNTIYF.

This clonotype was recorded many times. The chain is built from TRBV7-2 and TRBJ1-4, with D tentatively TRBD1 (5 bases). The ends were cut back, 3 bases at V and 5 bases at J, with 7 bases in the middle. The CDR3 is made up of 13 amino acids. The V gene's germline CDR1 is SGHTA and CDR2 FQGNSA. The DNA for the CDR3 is TGTGCCAGCAGCTTCGGGGCGAATGAAAAACTGTTTTTT. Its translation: CASSFGANEKLFF.

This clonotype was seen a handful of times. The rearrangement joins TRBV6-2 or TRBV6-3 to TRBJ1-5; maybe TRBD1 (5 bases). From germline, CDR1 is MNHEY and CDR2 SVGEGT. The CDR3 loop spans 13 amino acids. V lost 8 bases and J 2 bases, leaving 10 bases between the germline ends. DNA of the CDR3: TGTGCCAGCGGGGGGGATGGCAATCAGCCCCAGCATTTT. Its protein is CASGGDGNQPQHF.

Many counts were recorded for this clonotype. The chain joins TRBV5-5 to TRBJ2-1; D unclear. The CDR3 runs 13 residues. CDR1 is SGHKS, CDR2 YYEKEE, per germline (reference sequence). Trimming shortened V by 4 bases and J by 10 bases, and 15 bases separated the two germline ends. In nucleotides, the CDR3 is TGTGCCAGCAGCCGCCAAGATAATATGGAGCAGTTCTTC. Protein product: CASSRQDNMEQFF. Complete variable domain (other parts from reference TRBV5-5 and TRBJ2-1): DAGVTQSPTHLIKTRGQQVTLRCSPISGHKSVSWYQQVLGQGPQFIFQYYEKEERGRGNFPDRFSARQFPNYSSELNVNALLLGDSALYLCASSRQDNMEQFFGPGTRLTVL.

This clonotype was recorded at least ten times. In DNA form, the CDR3 reads TGCAGTGCTAGAACCGTGTCAGGGGGTGGTGAAAAACTGTTTTTT. It codes for CSARTVSGGGEKLFF. The rearrangement joins TRBV20-1 to TRBJ1-4, with 7 bases fitting TRBD1. Losses at the gene ends were 2 bases for V and 7 bases for J; bases not matched to a gene: 10. There are 15 residues in the CDR3. In germline, CDR1 is DFQATT, CDR2 SNEGSKA (reference sequence).